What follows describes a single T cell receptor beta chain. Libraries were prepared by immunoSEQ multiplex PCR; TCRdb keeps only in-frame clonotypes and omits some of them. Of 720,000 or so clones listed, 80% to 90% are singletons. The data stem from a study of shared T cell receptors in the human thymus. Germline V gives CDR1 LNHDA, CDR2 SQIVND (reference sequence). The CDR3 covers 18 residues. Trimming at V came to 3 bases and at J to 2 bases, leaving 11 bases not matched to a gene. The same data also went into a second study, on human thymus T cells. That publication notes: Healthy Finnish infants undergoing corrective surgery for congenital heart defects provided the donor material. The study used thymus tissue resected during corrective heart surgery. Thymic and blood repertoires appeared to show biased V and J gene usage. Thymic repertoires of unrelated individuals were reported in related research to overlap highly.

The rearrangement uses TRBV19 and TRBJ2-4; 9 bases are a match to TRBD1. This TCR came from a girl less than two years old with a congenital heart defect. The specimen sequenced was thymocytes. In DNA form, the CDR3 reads TGTGCCAGTAGTATCGGGACAGGGAGGGCCTTATCCAAAAACATTCAGTACTTC. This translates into CASSIGTGRALSKNIQYF.